The 20 T cell receptor beta chains in this list originate from one sample, sequenced in a study of post-analysis software for immune sequencing data. General study points: Compared with controls, patients had more of about five TRBV segments, including TRBV5-6, TRBV5-1 and TRBV20-1.

TCR beta cDNA libraries had unique molecular identifiers. TCRdb reanalysed the PCR reads using MiXCR and keeps one entry per CDR3 protein. The sample records 350,000 to 500,000 distinct CDR3 sequences, about 39% being singletons. These receptors lack a known antigen. The material sequenced was blood. These receptors were taken from a girl aged 2 to 9 with multiple sclerosis.

As for this clonotype: This is likely a read error, given that the CDR3 carries no conserved phenylalanine or tryptophan at its end. The rearrangement joins TRBV20-1 to TRBJ2-1; 12 bases align to TRBD2. The trim removed 0 bases at V and 7 bases at J, leaving 7 bases unmatched. Per germline, CDR1 DFQATT and CDR2 SNEGSKA (reference sequence). This CDR3 spans 16 amino acids. Here the CDR3 reads CSARDPSGRAGNEQFS. CDR3 DNA: TGCAGTGCTAGAGATCCTAGCGGGAGGGCCGGGAATGAGCAGTTCTCC.

This clonotype was seen more than once but under ten times. The gene calls are TRBV4-2 and TRBJ2-7, with D perhaps TRBD1 (6 bases). The CDR3 has 16 residues. V lost 1 base, J lost 7 bases, and 20 bases lay in between. Germline V CDR1 and CDR2: LGHNA, YNFKEQ. The CDR3 region is CASSQGPTGLFEEQYF. In nucleotides, the CDR3 is TGTGCCAGCAGCCAAGGCCCGACAGGTCTTTTTGAAGAGCAGTACTTC.

This chain links TRBV7-9 with TRBJ2-2, with D tentatively TRBD1 (6 bases). In germline, CDR1 is SEHNR, CDR2 FQNEAQ (reference sequence). V gave up 5 bases and J gave up 2 bases, with 12 bases separating them. The CDR3 has 15 amino acids. As DNA, the CDR3 is TGTGCCAGCAGCCGGGAACAGGGAAACACCGGGGAGCTGTTTTTT. Encoded protein: CASSREQGNTGELFF.

The CDR3 region is CASSSEVPYEQYF. In DNA, the CDR3 is TGTGCCAGCAGTTCAGAGGTTCCCTACGAGCAGTACTTC. The genes are TRBV28 and TRBJ2-7, with D unresolved. CDR3 length: 13 amino acids. Germline V gene sequence: CDR1 MDHEN, CDR2 SYDVKM. V was shortened by 4 bases and J by 2 bases, with 9 bases between the two germline ends.

The CDR3 DNA follows: TGTGCCAGCAGCGATACTAGCGGGAGGCCCTCCTACGAGCAGTACTTC. Its translation: CASSDTSGRPSYEQYF. The chain joins TRBV9 to TRBJ2-7, with 12 bases aligning to TRBD2. This CDR3 spans 16 amino acids. In germline, CDR1 is SGDLS, CDR2 YYNGEE. The V gene end was trimmed by 3 bases and the J gene end by 0 bases; junction bases not matched to a gene: 4.

This clonotype was counted only a few times. The V call is TRBV9, the J call TRBJ1-2; 7 nucleotides agree with TRBD1. The CDR3 is made up of 15 amino acids. Germline CDR1 is SGDLS and CDR2 is YYNGEE. The V gene end was trimmed by 3 bases and the J gene end by 4 bases; junction bases not matched to a gene: 9. The CDR3 nucleotides are TGTGCCAGCAGCGCACAGCCCGGGACAGCCTATGGCTACACCTTC. It is translated as CASSAQPGTAYGYTF.

This sequence joins TRBV20-1 and TRBJ1-1; the D is unclear. The germline V gene has CDR1 DFQATT and CDR2 SNEGSKA (reference sequence). This CDR3 comprises 13 residues. With 6 bases removed from V and 3 bases from J, the gap between germline ends came to 14 bases. CDR3 sequence: CSAPGRTHTEAFF. DNA for the CDR3: TGCAGTGCGCCGGGCCGCACCCACACTGAAGCTTTCTTT.

The chain carries TRBV7-9 and TRBJ2-1, with D possibly called TRBD1 or TRBD2 (6 bases each). Germline lookup yields CDR1 SEHNR and CDR2 FQNEAQ (reference sequence). This CDR3 contains 15 residues. Trimming pared 3 bases from V and 2 bases from J, leaving 11 bases between. This chain's CDR3 is CASSFGGFPYNEQFF. In DNA, the CDR3 is TGTGCCAGCAGCTTCGGGGGCTTCCCCTACAATGAGCAGTTCTTC.

The rearrangement joins TRBV7-9 to TRBJ2-1; D remains unclear. V gave up 1 base and J gave up 7 bases, with 14 bases separating them. Germline CDR1 is SEHNR and CDR2 is FQNEAQ (reference sequence). This CDR3 has 15 amino acids. Here the CDR3 reads CASSLGDHVDNEQFF. The CDR3, as DNA: TGTGCCAGCAGCTTAGGCGACCATGTGGATAATGAGCAGTTCTTC.

V gene TRBV7-2 combines with J gene TRBJ2-3; weak D call: TRBD1 (6 bases). This CDR3 is built from 15 residues. The ends were cut back, 6 bases at V and 0 bases at J, with 13 bases in the middle. CDR1 is SGHTA and CDR2 is FQGNSA in the germline V gene. The CDR3 loop is CASSRQGTSTDTQYF. In DNA form, the CDR3 reads TGTGCCAGCAGTCGTCAGGGGACCAGCACAGATACGCAGTATTTT. Supplemented by reference TRBV7-2 and TRBJ2-3, the full variable domain reads GAGVSQSPSNKVTEKGKDVELRCDPISGHTALYWYRQSLGQGLEFLIYFQGNSAPDKSGLPSDRFSAERTGGSVSTLTIQRTQQEDSAVYLCASSRQGTSTDTQYFGPGTRLTVL.

This chain links TRBV13 with TRBJ2-3; D perhaps matches TRBD2 (7 bases). The CDR3 spans 14 residues. Trimming cost V 10 bases and J 3 bases, with 17 bases left between them. Germline V gene sequence: CDR1 PRHDT, CDR2 FYEKMQ (reference sequence). CDR3 amino acids: CAKNGGGLTDTQYF. CDR3 sequence (DNA): TGTGCCAAGAATGGGGGGGGGCTAACAGATACGCAGTATTTT.

This clonotype was counted many times. This chain uses TRBV6-5 with TRBJ2-7; tentative D call: TRBD1 (6 bases). This CDR3 spans 13 amino acids. Trimming pared 6 bases from V and 2 bases from J, leaving 11 bases between. Germline V gene data show CDR1 as MNHEY and CDR2 as SVGAGI. The CDR3 is CASSYRATYEQYF. The CDR3 DNA reads as TGTGCCAGCAGCTACAGGGCTACCTACGAGCAGTACTTC.

In its sample, this clonotype was seen a few times. The chain employs TRBV6-6 and TRBJ2-1; 11 bases fit TRBD2. Germline trimming cut 6 bases from V and 8 bases from J; bases unmatched to any gene: 3. The CDR3 consists of 13 residues. CDR1 is MNHNY and CDR2 is SVGAGI in the germline V gene (reference sequence). The CDR3 bases are TGTGCCAGCAGCCCACTAGCGGGAGATGAGCAGTTCTTC. Translation gives CASSPLAGDEQFF.

DNA of the CDR3: TGTGCCAGCAGTTACTCGCACACCCGGGGCTACGAGCAGTACTTC. It is translated as CASSYSHTRGYEQYF. The chain couples TRBV6-5 to TRBJ2-7; D possibly corresponds to TRBD2 (5 bases). The V gene lost 0 bases and the J gene lost 3 bases, with 12 bases spanning the gap. Germline V CDR1 and CDR2: MNHEY, SVGAGI. CDR3 size: 15 residues.

This clonotype was seen a few times. The V call is TRBV12-3 or TRBV12-4, the J call TRBJ2-7; D not resolved. The CDR3 has 14 residues. Trimming shortened V by 3 bases and J by 2 bases, and 11 bases separated the two germline ends. The DNA of the CDR3 is TGTGCCAGCAGTTTCTTCCTTGGGACCTACGAGCAGTACTTC. Its protein product is CASSFFLGTYEQYF.

The sample holds a few counts of this clonotype. This chain connects TRBV5-1 to TRBJ1-2; no reliable D call. The CDR3 is 13 amino acids. The germline V gene has CDR1 SGHRS and CDR2 YFSETQ. The V end lost 4 bases, the J end lost 4 bases, and 11 bases lay between the germline ends. CDR3 nucleotide sequence: TGCGCCAGCAGCGTAGACATTCGCTATGGCTACACCTTC. This translates into CASSVDIRYGYTF.

This clonotype was seen a few times. The chain couples TRBV4-1 to TRBJ2-1, with 11 positions matching TRBD2. The CDR3 length is 16 residues. The germline CDR1 and CDR2 sequences are MGHRA and YSYEKL. V lost 1 base to trimming and J lost 7 bases; unmatched junction nucleotides: 6. CDR3 DNA: TGCGCCAGCAGCCAAGGGGGACTAGCGGTTCCGAATGAGCAGTTCTTC. Protein: CASSQGGLAVPNEQFF.

This clonotype has just a few counts. The germline gene is not matched at one end of the junction; a read error may be the cause. The chain uses TRBV5-1 and TRBJ2-5; 8 nucleotides line up with TRBD1. The CDR3 is made up of 14 amino acids. Germline V gene data show CDR1 as SGHRS and CDR2 as YFSETQ. This CDR3 reads CASSPGQVQGTQYF. The CDR3 DNA reads as TGCGCCAGCAGCCCGGGACAGGTCCAAGGGACCCAGTACTTC.

V usage is TRBV4-3 and J usage is TRBJ2-5, with D possibly being TRBD2 (6 bases). This CDR3 has 16 residues. V was shortened by 0 bases and J by 5 bases, with 16 bases between the two germline ends. Looked up from germline, CDR1 is LGHNA and CDR2 is YSLEER. Here the CDR3 reads CASSQDLIGSWETQYF. The CDR3 nucleotides are TGCGCCAGCAGCCAAGATCTTATCGGGAGTTGGGAGACCCAGTACTTC.

V and J are TRBV18 and TRBJ2-1; perhaps TRBD2 as D (5 bases). Trimming stripped 3 bases from V and 6 bases from J, with 15 bases between. The CDR3 is made up of 15 amino acids. Germline CDR1 and CDR2: KGHSH and LQKENI. The CDR3 DNA follows: TGTGCCAGCTCACCGACCGGAGGTTTCGGCAATGAGCAGTTCTTC. Amino acids: CASSPTGGFGNEQFF.